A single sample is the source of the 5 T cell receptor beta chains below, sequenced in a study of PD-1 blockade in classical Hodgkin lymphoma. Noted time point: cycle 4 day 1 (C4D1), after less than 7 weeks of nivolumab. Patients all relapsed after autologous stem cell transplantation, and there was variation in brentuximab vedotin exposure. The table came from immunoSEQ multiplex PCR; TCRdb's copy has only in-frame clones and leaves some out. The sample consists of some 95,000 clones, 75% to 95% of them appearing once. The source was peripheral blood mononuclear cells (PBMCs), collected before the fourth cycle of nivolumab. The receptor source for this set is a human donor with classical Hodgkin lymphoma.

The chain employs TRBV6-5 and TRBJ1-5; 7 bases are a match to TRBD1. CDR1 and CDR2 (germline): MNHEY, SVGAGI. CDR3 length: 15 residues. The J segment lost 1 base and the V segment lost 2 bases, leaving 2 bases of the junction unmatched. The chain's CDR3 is CASSYRTGSNQPQHF. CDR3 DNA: TGTGCCAGCAGTTACAGGACAGGAAGCAATCAGCCCCAGCATTTT.

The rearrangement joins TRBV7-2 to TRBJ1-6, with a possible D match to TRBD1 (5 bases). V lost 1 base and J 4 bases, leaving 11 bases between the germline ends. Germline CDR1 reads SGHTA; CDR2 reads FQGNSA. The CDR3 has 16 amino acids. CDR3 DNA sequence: TGTGCCAGCAGCTTAGTGCCAGGGATTTATAATTCACCCCTCCACTTT. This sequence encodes CASSLVPGIYNSPLHF. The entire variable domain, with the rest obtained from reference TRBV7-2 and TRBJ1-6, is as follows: GAGVSQSPSNKVTEKGKDVELRCDPISGHTALYWYRQSLGQGLEFLIYFQGNSAPDKSGLPSDRFSAERTGGSVSTLTIQRTQQEDSAVYLCASSLVPGIYNSPLHFGNGTRLTVT.

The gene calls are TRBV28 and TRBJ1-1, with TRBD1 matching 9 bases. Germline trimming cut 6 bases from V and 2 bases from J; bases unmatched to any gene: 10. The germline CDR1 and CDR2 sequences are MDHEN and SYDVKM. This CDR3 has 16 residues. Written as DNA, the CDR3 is TGTGCCAGCAGGCCGGGGTCGGGACAGGGTAACACTGAAGCTTTCTTT. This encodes CASRPGSGQGNTEAFF.

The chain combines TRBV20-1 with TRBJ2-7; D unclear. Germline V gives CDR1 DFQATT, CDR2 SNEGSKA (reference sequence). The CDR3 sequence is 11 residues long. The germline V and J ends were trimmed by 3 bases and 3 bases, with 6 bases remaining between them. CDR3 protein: CSASYGYEQYF. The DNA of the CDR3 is TGCAGTGCTAGCTATGGCTACGAGCAGTACTTC.

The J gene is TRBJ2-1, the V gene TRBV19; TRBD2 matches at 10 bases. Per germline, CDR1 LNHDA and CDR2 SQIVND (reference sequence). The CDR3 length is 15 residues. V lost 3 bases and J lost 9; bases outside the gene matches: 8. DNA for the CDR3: TGTGCCAGTAGTATGGGACTAGCGAGTTCCACTGAGCAGTTCTTC. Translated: CASSMGLASSTEQFF.